This paragraph reports one T cell receptor (beta chain). These data belong to a study of control samples from healthy donors and cancer patients. The protocol was immunoSEQ multiplex PCR, while the TCRdb copy is restricted to in-frame clones and leaves out a portion. In total, the table holds some 190,000 clones. The V segment lost 3 bases and the J segment 11 bases; nucleotides outside the gene matches: 11. The CDR3 has 14 amino acids. Per germline, CDR1 MNHEY and CDR2 SMNVEV (reference sequence). The TCR sequence derives from a woman aged 25 to 39 in good health. Sequenced material: blood. This rearrangement joins TRBV27 to TRBJ2-7; 9 nucleotides agree with TRBD1. As DNA, the CDR3 is TGTGCCAGCAGTTTCTCCCCGGGACAGGGAGTAAAGTACTTC. Translation gives CASSFSPGQGVKYF.